These 24 T cell receptor beta chains were all obtained from the same sample, sequenced in a study of cytomegalovirus exposure and HLA in healthy donors. This PCR relied on a set of 60 Vbeta primers and 13 Jbeta primers. This table comes from immunoSEQ multiplex PCR, and its TCRdb copy is limited to in-frame clones, with some not included. Listed are some 56,000 clones; 9.5% to 15% falls within the top ten. The specimen sequenced was PBMCs. The receptor source for this set is a young woman in good health and CMV-seropositive.

The genes are TRBV14 and TRBJ2-1; D is perhaps TRBD1 (5 bases). CDR3 length: 14 residues. Germline-derived CDR1 and CDR2 are SGHDN and FVKESK. The V end was cut by 4 bases, the J end by 9 bases, with 16 bases between. Here the CDR3 DNA reads TGTGCCAGCAGCCCATGGGCTGGGGCTGGTGAGCAGTTCTTC. Protein: CASSPWAGAGEQFF.

This chain links TRBV5-6 with TRBJ2-7; D remains ambiguous. CDR3 length equals 15 residues. Trimming took off 1 base at V and 3 bases at J, with 14 bases between the two ends. Germline V gene lookup returns CDR1 SGHDT and CDR2 YYEEEE. The CDR3 region is CASSLLLGLSYEQYF. The DNA of the CDR3 is TGTGCCAGCAGCTTGTTGCTGGGCCTGAGCTACGAGCAGTACTTC.

This chain connects TRBV28 to TRBJ1-1; D perhaps matches TRBD1 (6 bases). V gave up 7 bases and J gave up 1 base, with 10 bases separating them. Germline loops: CDR1 MDHEN, CDR2 SYDVKM. The CDR3 consists of 13 residues. The CDR3 region is CASKDRPNTEAFF. The DNA of the CDR3 is TGTGCCAGCAAGGACAGACCGAACACTGAAGCTTTCTTT.

V is TRBV18 and J is TRBJ1-5, with a possible D match to TRBD1 (6 bases). The V end lost 6 bases, the J end lost 7 bases, and 22 bases lay between the germline ends. Germline CDR1 KGHSH, CDR2 LQKENI. The length of the CDR3 is 16 residues. The CDR3 sequence is CASSLKQTGLEQPQHF. CDR3 DNA: TGTGCCAGCTCTCTCAAGCAGACAGGATTGGAACAGCCCCAGCATTTT.

The chain is built from TRBV18 and TRBJ1-1; 8 bases map to TRBD1. The CDR3 is 15 amino acids. V was clipped by 3 bases and J by 5 bases; unmatched bases: 8. Germline loops: CDR1 KGHSH, CDR2 LQKENI. CDR3 coding DNA: TGTGCCAGCTCACCCATACAGGGGGTGGATACTGAAGCTTTCTTT. Protein product: CASSPIQGVDTEAFF.

V usage is TRBV4-2 and J usage is TRBJ1-6; 9 nucleotides agree with TRBD1. CDR1 is LGHNA and CDR2 is YNFKEQ in the germline V gene. The trim removed 3 bases at V and 8 bases at J, leaving 5 bases unmatched. This CDR3 region has 15 residues. CDR3 nucleotide sequence: TGTGCCAGCAGCCAGGACAGGGGACACCATTCACCCCTCCACTTT. Translating it yields CASSQDRGHHSPLHF.

J is TRBJ1-4 and V is TRBV5-1; TRBD1 agrees at 10 bases. Trimming cost V 3 bases and J 6 bases; bases outside gene matches: 2. The CDR3 length is 14 residues. Looked up from germline, CDR1 is SGHRS and CDR2 is YFSETQ. The CDR3, as DNA: TGCGCCAGCAGCTCGGGGACAGGGGATGAAAAACTGTTTTTT. Translating gives CASSSGTGDEKLFF.

The V call is TRBV6-5, the J call TRBJ2-3; 8 nucleotides agree with TRBD1. The V gene's germline CDR1 is MNHEY and CDR2 SVGAGI. CDR3 size: 14 residues. V lost 5 bases and J lost 0; bases outside the gene matches: 1. CDR3 in amino acids: CASSRDRSTDTQYF. CDR3 DNA sequence: TGTGCCAGCAGTAGGGACAGGAGCACAGATACGCAGTATTTT.

The chain employs TRBV27 and TRBJ2-7; 11 bases align to TRBD2. The CDR3 runs 15 residues. Germline V CDR1 and CDR2: MNHEY, SMNVEV (reference sequence). The V gene end was trimmed by 1 base and the J gene end by 6 bases; junction bases not matched to a gene: 5. CDR3 DNA sequence: TGTGCCAGCAGTTTATATAGCGGGAGGGCCTCCGAGCAGTACTTC. This sequence encodes CASSLYSGRASEQYF.

The V and J genes are TRBV7-9 and TRBJ2-1; D uncertain. The length of the CDR3 is 12 residues. V lost 1 base and J lost 10, with 8 bases in between. From germline, CDR1 is SEHNR and CDR2 FQNEAQ (reference sequence). In DNA form, the CDR3 reads TGTGCCAGCAGCTTAGTGGGCCACGAGCAGTTCTTC. Protein product: CASSLVGHEQFF.

The chain is built from TRBV27 and TRBJ1-1; 10 positions match TRBD1. V was clipped by 8 bases and J by 6 bases; unmatched bases: 6. Germline lookup yields CDR1 MNHEY and CDR2 SMNVEV (reference sequence). The CDR3 is 13 amino acids. The CDR3, as DNA: TGTGCCAGCGGATTGGACAGGGGGGCTGAAGCTTTCTTT. It specifies CASGLDRGAEAFF.

The chain carries TRBV4-1 and TRBJ2-1, with TRBD2 identical over 7 bases. CDR1 MGHRA and CDR2 YSYEKL come from the germline V gene. The CDR3 sequence is 15 residues long. The junction had 11 bases not matched to a gene; V was cut back by 4 bases and J by 8 bases. The CDR3 coding sequence is TGCGCCAGCAGCCCTCGGGCGGGAGAGGACTATGAGCAGTTCTTC. Translating it yields CASSPRAGEDYEQFF.

This rearrangement joins TRBV13 to TRBJ2-3; possibly TRBD1 for D (5 bases). Per germline, CDR1 PRHDT and CDR2 FYEKMQ (reference sequence). This CDR3 region has 15 residues. Trimming took off 3 bases at V and 1 base at J, with 11 bases between the two ends. CDR3 in DNA: TGTGCCAGCAGCTTTGGGGCACGTCGCACAGATACGCAGTATTTT. Translation gives CASSFGARRTDTQYF.

The gene calls are TRBV10-3 and TRBJ1-4; 8 nucleotides agree with TRBD1. V was pared by 0 bases and J by 5 bases, with 2 bases of the junction left unmatched. Germline CDR1 and CDR2: ENHRY and SYGVKD. The CDR3 extends over 15 amino acids. The CDR3 reads CAISESTGVNEKLFF. Written as DNA, the CDR3 is TGTGCCATCAGTGAGTCGACAGGGGTGAATGAAAAACTGTTTTTT.

CDR3 bases: TGCGCCAGCAGCTTCACAGGGGCTGAAGCTTTCTTT. Its protein product is CASSFTGAEAFF. This rearrangement joins TRBV5-1 to TRBJ1-1, with TRBD1 identical over 7 bases. The CDR3 is made up of 12 amino acids. Losses at the gene ends were 2 bases for V and 6 bases for J; bases not matched to a gene: 1. Per the germline V gene, CDR1 is SGHRS and CDR2 is YFSETQ.

The V gene is TRBV5-1, the J gene TRBJ2-5; D possibly corresponds to TRBD2 (5 bases). Germline CDR1 is SGHRS and CDR2 is YFSETQ. The V gene lost 0 bases and the J gene lost 5 bases, with 11 bases spanning the gap. There are 14 residues in the CDR3. The CDR3 nucleotides read TGCGCCAGCAGCTTGGTACGGGATGGTGAGACCCAGTACTTC. Its translation is CASSLVRDGETQYF. Using reference TRBV5-1 and TRBJ2-5 for the parts outside the CDR3, the full variable domain is KAGVTQTPRYLIKTRGQQVTLSCSPISGHRSVSWYQQTPGQGLQFLFEYFSETQRNKGNFPGRFSGRQFSNSRSEMNVSTLELGDSALYLCASSLVRDGETQYFGPGTRLLVL.

The V gene is TRBV5-6, the J gene TRBJ1-2; D unresolved. This CDR3 is built from 12 residues. CDR1 is SGHDT, CDR2 YYEEEE, per germline. The V end lost 5 bases, the J end lost 6 bases, and 11 bases lay between the germline ends. The CDR3 spells CASRFGVDGYTF. CDR3 coding DNA: TGTGCCAGCAGATTTGGAGTTGATGGCTACACCTTC.

Written as DNA, the CDR3 is TGTGCCACCAGCAGAGATAGGGGGCGGTATAATTCACCCCTCCACTTT. It is translated as CATSRDRGRYNSPLHF. The gene calls are TRBV15 and TRBJ1-6, with 7 nucleotides matching TRBD1. This CDR3 is built from 16 residues. CDR1 and CDR2 (germline): LNHNV, YYDKDF (reference sequence). The V segment lost 0 bases and the J segment 4 bases; nucleotides outside the gene matches: 3.

This chain's CDR3 is CASSLWTDLEAFF. Here the CDR3 DNA reads TGCGCCAGCAGCTTGTGGACAGACCTTGAAGCTTTCTTT. V usage is TRBV5-1 and J usage is TRBJ1-1; tentatively, D is TRBD1 (6 bases). Deletions cut 1 base from V and 7 bases from J, with 11 bases between. There are 13 residues in the CDR3. The germline V gene encodes CDR1 SGHRS and CDR2 YFSETQ.

The CDR3 nucleotides read TGTGCCTGGAGTGCTAGCGGGAGGCACGAGCAGTACTTC. Translating it yields CAWSASGRHEQYF. The J gene is TRBJ2-7, the V gene TRBV30; TRBD2 aligns across 11 bases. The CDR3 extends over 13 amino acids. The junction had 1 base not matched to a gene; V was cut back by 1 base and J by 5 bases. Germline V gene data show CDR1 as GTSNPN and CDR2 as SVGIG (reference sequence).

The rearrangement joins TRBV5-6 to TRBJ2-5; D may be TRBD2 (7 bases). The CDR3 runs to 16 residues. The V gene's germline CDR1 is SGHDT and CDR2 YYEEEE. Trimming removed 4 bases at V and 5 bases at J, with 21 bases between. The CDR3 nucleotides read TGTGCCAGCAGCGAAAGCGATCGGGGGGCGTTGGAGACCCAGTACTTC. Amino acid sequence: CASSESDRGALETQYF.

The rearrangement joins TRBV5-1 to TRBJ2-7, with TRBD2 identical over 7 bases. The trim removed 1 base at V and 2 bases at J, leaving 3 bases unmatched. There are 14 residues in the CDR3. Germline lookup yields CDR1 SGHRS and CDR2 YFSETQ. Written as DNA, the CDR3 is TGCGCCAGCAGCTTGTTGGGGGGGACCTACGAGCAGTACTTC. Protein product: CASSLLGGTYEQYF.

V is TRBV18 and J is TRBJ2-1, with TRBD2 identical over 13 bases. V gave up 6 bases and J gave up 11 bases; unmatched junction bases: 10. The length of the CDR3 is 15 residues. Per germline, CDR1 KGHSH and CDR2 LQKENI. CDR3 loop: CASSRPGLAGLQQFF. For the CDR3, the DNA is TGTGCCAGCTCCCGACCGGGACTAGCGGGACTTCAGCAGTTCTTC.

The chain recombines TRBV5-6 with TRBJ1-2; 10 bases are a match to TRBD1. J lost 5 bases, V lost 4 bases, and 5 bases had no gene match. The CDR3 has 14 amino acids. Germline V lookup: CDR1 SGHDT, CDR2 YYEEEE. In DNA form, the CDR3 reads TGTGCCAGCAGCGCAGGGGACAGGGGTTATGGCTACACCTTC. Protein sequence: CASSAGDRGYGYTF.